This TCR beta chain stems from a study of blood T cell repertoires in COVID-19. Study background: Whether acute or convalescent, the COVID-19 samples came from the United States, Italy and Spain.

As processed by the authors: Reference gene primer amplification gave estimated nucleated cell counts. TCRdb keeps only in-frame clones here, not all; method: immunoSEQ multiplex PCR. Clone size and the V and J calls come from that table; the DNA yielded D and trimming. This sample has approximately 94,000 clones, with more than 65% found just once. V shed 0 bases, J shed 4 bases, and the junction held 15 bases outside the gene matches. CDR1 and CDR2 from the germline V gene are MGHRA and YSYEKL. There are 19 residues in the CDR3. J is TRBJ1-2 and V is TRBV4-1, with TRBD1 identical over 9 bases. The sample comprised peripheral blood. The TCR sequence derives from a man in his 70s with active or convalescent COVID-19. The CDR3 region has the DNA TGCGCCAGCAGCCAAGATTTTATCCGGGACAGGGCTTCCGTCTATGGCTACACCTTC. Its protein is CASSQDFIRDRASVYGYTF.